The entry below describes one TCR beta chain. Its antigen is unknown. Base-call qualities are not available, and no considerably larger clone is one nucleotide away. Relative to germline, V is missing 8 bases and J is missing 5 bases, with 9 bases of the junction outside any gene match. The germline V gene (reference sequence) sets CDR1 to LGHDT and CDR2 to YNNKEL. Reading from cysteine to phenylalanine, the CDR3 counts 14 amino acids. Kept here is only the CDR3 DNA, which spans 42 bases and is read in frame from base 1. Each collaborating institution followed its own protocols to collect whole blood in K2EDTA tubes. For TCRbeta analysis, collaborators shipped samples in one of three forms: frozen whole blood, isolated PBMCs, or DNA extracted from either of those sample types. The data were obtained in a study of blood T cell repertoires in COVID-19 (dated by TCRdb to about 2020). For the study in its entirety: Samples covering the acute and convalescent phases of COVID-19 were provided by collaborators in the United States, Italy and Spain. The material from the prospective study consisted of cDNA or gDNA derived from T cells, B-cell-depleted T cells, or PBMCs. Deeply sampled blood TCRbeta repertoires from subjects exposed to, actively infected with, or recovered from COVID-19 were included in the dataset. The repertoires were made available in a free public database intended to serve as a resource for research on the immune response to SARS-CoV-2. The samples were drawn from two sources: the first 160 participants of the ongoing ImmuneRACE study, and 1,000 to 1,500 subjects contributed by 6 global collaborators. A de-identified subject ID, COVID-19 status, age in years and sex were almost always included in the sample metadata. HLA class I and class II types, where available, came from metadata supplied by the sample provider rather than from assay-based typing. Broader findings and caveats from the paper: The amount of clinical and demographic metadata varied by source and participant and was provided uncurated.

The immunoSEQ Assay, a bias-controlled multiplex PCR, was used to amplify TCRbeta CDR3 regions from genomic DNA. Regarding the original processing steps: Within the assay, amplification of reference gene primers was used to estimate how many nucleated cells each sample contained. Sequence reads were collapsed and filtered to measure the absolute abundance of every unique TCRbeta CDR3 rearrangement. Productive Simpson clonality was computed per sample as the square root of Simpson's diversity index over productive rearrangements. TCRdb mirrors the immuneACCESS table, restricted to in-frame sequences. Some clones are absent from its copies; in checked studies, under half trace to an unresolved V gene, and the reason for the others is unknown. Clone size and the V and J calls come from that table; the DNA yielded D and trimming. This sample comprises about 140,000 clones, around 80% of them detected only once. The leading ten clones occupy under 9.5% of the sample.

This clonotype was sampled from a woman older than 75 in a cohort sampled during active or convalescent COVID-19. The chain is encoded by TRBV3-1 (or the pseudogene TRBV3-2) joined to TRBJ1-1; a stretch of 9 junction bases matches TRBD1. The sample was peripheral blood. Here is the DNA: TGTGCCAGCGCCTCACAGGGGGCAAGGACTGAAGCTTTCTTT. Translated, this is CASASQGARTEAFF.